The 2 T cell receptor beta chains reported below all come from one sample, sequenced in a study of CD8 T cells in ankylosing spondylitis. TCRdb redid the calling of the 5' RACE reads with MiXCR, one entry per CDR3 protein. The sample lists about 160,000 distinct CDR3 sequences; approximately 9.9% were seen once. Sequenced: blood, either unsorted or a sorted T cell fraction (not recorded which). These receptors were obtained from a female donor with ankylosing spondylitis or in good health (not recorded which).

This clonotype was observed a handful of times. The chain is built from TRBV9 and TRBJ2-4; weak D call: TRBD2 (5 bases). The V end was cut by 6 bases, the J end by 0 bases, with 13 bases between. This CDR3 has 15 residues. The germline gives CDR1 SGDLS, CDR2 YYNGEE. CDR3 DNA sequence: TGTGCCAGCACCCGGGGTGCCGGAGCCAAAAACATTCAGTACTTC. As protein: CASTRGAGAKNIQYF.

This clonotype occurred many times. The CDR3 loop reads CASSQPQGTPSLYNEQFF. CDR3 in DNA: TGTGCCAGCAGCCAACCTCAGGGGACTCCCTCCTTATACAATGAGCAGTTCTTC. The chain is built from TRBV14 and TRBJ2-1, with D possibly called TRBD1 or TRBD2 (6 bases each). This CDR3 spans 18 amino acids. V was trimmed by 2 bases and J by 4 bases, leaving 21 bases between them. Germline CDR1 SGHDN, CDR2 FVKESK.